This note documents a single T cell receptor beta chain sequence. There are 16 residues in the CDR3. Unmatched junction bases numbered 1, after V lost 0 bases and J lost 2 bases. Germline lookup yields CDR1 MGHRA and CDR2 YSYEKL. This specimen comes from a study of blood T cell repertoires in COVID-19. Sequenced by immunoSEQ multiplex PCR; TCRdb stores in-frame clones only, minus some. The sample shows almost 500,000 clones, approximately 86% of them seen only once. The sequenced sample was PBMCs or T cells enriched from blood (not recorded which). V is TRBV4-1 and J is TRBJ2-5; 12 bases agree with TRBD2. The TCR originated in an older woman who had recovered from COVID-19. CDR3 protein: CASSQDLAGGQETQYF. The CDR3 DNA reads TGCGCCAGCAGCCAAGACCTAGCGGGGGGGCAAGAGACCCAGTACTTC.